This paragraph covers one TCR beta chain sequence. No antigen is known for it. This sample was included in a study of T cell responses to AZD1222 COVID-19 vaccine. The CDR3 spans 13 residues. Germline V gene data show CDR1 as LNHDA and CDR2 as SQIVND (reference sequence). V was clipped by 5 bases and J by 13 bases, with 17 bases between them. Points from the study as a whole: Donors in the cohort were predominantly white British and more often female, and clonal diversity was possibly underestimated.

Some clones are missing from TCRdb's copy, which holds only in-frame ones; the method was immunoSEQ multiplex PCR. The sample holds roughly 150,000 clones, approximately 95% seen once. The J gene is TRBJ1-4, the V gene TRBV19; TRBD1 is a possible D gene (6 bases). The sample was peripheral blood, taken 28 days after the second AZD1222 dose. The source of this sequence is an adult who received the AZD1222 COVID-19 vaccine. The CDR3 is CASSVDWGHGLFF. CDR3 coding DNA: TGTGCCAGTAGTGTCGATTGGGGGCATGGACTGTTTTTT.